These 21 T cell receptor beta chains share one sample of origin, sequenced in a study of vaccination effects on CD4 cells after COVID-19. Using immunoSEQ multiplex PCR, the repertoire was profiled, and TCRdb retains in-frame clones only, with some absent. This table holds under 40,000 clones, around 79% found once. No antigen has been identified for these receptors. It was after more than nine days of culture that CD4+ T cells were isolated. A positive SARS-CoV-2 PCR test fell between March and December 2020. Each participant was administered two doses of either the BNT162b2 or the mRNA-1273 vaccine. The material sequenced was CD4+ T cells from PBMCs cultured without peptide, taken after COVID-19 vaccination. The receptors here all came from a human donor who had a prior SARS-CoV-2 infection.

The J gene is TRBJ2-1, the V gene TRBV11-3; D is perhaps TRBD2 (5 bases). Deletions cut 3 bases from V and 7 bases from J, with 13 bases between. Looked up from germline, CDR1 is SGHNT and CDR2 is YENEEA. The CDR3 spans 14 residues. CDR3 DNA: TGTGCCAGCAGCTTTGTAGCGTACTTAAATGAGCAGTTCTTC. Translation gives CASSFVAYLNEQFF.

This chain connects TRBV13 to TRBJ2-7, with 8 positions matching TRBD1. The germline V gene has CDR1 PRHDT and CDR2 FYEKMQ (reference sequence). CDR3 length: 14 residues. With 5 bases clipped from V and 5 bases from J, the junction kept 8 bases outside the gene matches. CDR3: CASSNRDRSDEQYF. Here the CDR3 DNA reads TGTGCCAGCAGCAACCGGGACAGGAGCGACGAGCAGTACTTC.

The CDR3 nucleotides are TGTGCCAGCAGTTTGGACAAGACTGAAGCTTTCTTT. Protein sequence: CASSLDKTEAFF. V gene TRBV11-2 combines with J gene TRBJ1-1; maybe TRBD1 (5 bases). The ends were cut back, 6 bases at V and 5 bases at J, with 10 bases in the middle. Germline V gives CDR1 SGHAT, CDR2 FQNNGV. The CDR3 is 12 amino acids.

In DNA, the CDR3 is TGTGCCAGCAGCTTCGTTCGGACTAGCGTTACGGAGCTGTTTTTT. Translating it yields CASSFVRTSVTELFF. This chain links TRBV7-9 with TRBJ2-2, with 9 bases matching TRBD2. Germline trimming cut 3 bases from V and 10 bases from J; bases unmatched to any gene: 9. CDR3 size: 15 residues. Germline V lookup: CDR1 SEHNR, CDR2 FQNEAQ (reference sequence).

The V call is TRBV5-1, the J call TRBJ2-5; D ambiguous. Deletions cut 1 base from V and 1 base from J, with 11 bases between. CDR1 and CDR2 (germline): SGHRS, YFSETQ. There are 15 residues in the CDR3. Here the CDR3 DNA reads TGCGCCAGCAGCTTGTTTGCAGGCACCCAAGAGACCCAGTACTTC. This translates into CASSLFAGTQETQYF.

V is TRBV4-2 and J is TRBJ2-3; D perhaps matches TRBD2 (7 bases). The V and J ends lost 3 bases and 7 bases respectively, with 23 bases between them. The CDR3 runs 17 residues. Per germline, CDR1 LGHNA and CDR2 YNFKEQ. The CDR3 DNA follows: TGTGCCAGCAGCCAGGATCCAGAGGGGGGGCCGGTAAATACGCAGTATTTT. Its protein product is CASSQDPEGGPVNTQYF.

The CDR3: CASSRLVPGELFF. Written as DNA, the CDR3 is TGTGCCAGCAGCAGACTAGTTCCTGGGGAGCTGTTTTTT. The genes are TRBV6-6 and TRBJ2-2; TRBD2 is a possible D gene (6 bases). Deletions cut 6 bases from V and 8 bases from J, with 13 bases between. From germline, CDR1 is MNHNY and CDR2 SVGAGI (reference sequence). The CDR3 extends over 13 amino acids.

This clone came up a few times. V usage is TRBV3-1 (or the pseudogene TRBV3-2) and J usage is TRBJ2-1; no definite D call. Germline CDR1 reads LGHDT; CDR2 reads YNNKEL (reference sequence). The germline V and J ends were trimmed by 5 bases and 13 bases, with 15 bases remaining between them. The CDR3 covers 12 residues. The CDR3 region has the DNA TGTGCCAGCAGCGTGTTAGCAGGTTCCCAGTTCTTC. Amino acids: CASSVLAGSQFF.

The chain joins TRBV20-1 to TRBJ1-3, with D unclear. The CDR3 loop spans 11 amino acids. The germline CDR1 and CDR2 sequences are DFQATT and SNEGSKA (reference sequence). Trimming cost V 6 bases and J 3 bases, with 6 bases left between them. For the CDR3, the DNA is TGCAGTGCCTTGCGTGGAAACACCATATATTTT. This sequence encodes CSALRGNTIYF.

This clone was seen once. This sequence joins TRBV5-6 and TRBJ1-4; possibly TRBD1 for D (5 bases). V was trimmed by 3 bases and J by 10 bases, leaving 22 bases between them. There are 16 residues in the CDR3. Looked up from germline, CDR1 is SGHDT and CDR2 is YYEEEE. CDR3: CASSSPDGTEFGKLFF. The CDR3 nucleotides are TGTGCCAGCAGCTCGCCTGACGGGACCGAGTTCGGAAAACTGTTTTTT.

This chain joins TRBV5-1 and TRBJ2-1, with 7 bases that match TRBD1. The CDR3 is made up of 14 amino acids. J gave up 5 bases and V 1 base, and 3 bases lay outside the gene matches. Germline V CDR1 and CDR2: SGHRS, YFSETQ. In DNA, the CDR3 is TGCGCCAGCAGCTTGACAGGGGCTGACAATGAGCAGTTCTTC. Translating gives CASSLTGADNEQFF.

This clone was found a few times. CDR3 loop: CAISERDGYEQYF. DNA for the CDR3: TGTGCCATCAGTGAACGGGATGGCTACGAGCAGTACTTC. The V gene is TRBV10-3, the J gene TRBJ2-7; weak D call: TRBD2 (5 bases). From germline, CDR1 is ENHRY and CDR2 SYGVKD. CDR3 length: 13 residues. Trimming left V 3 bases short and J 3 bases short, with 9 bases between.

The rearrangement uses TRBV5-1 and TRBJ1-1; D remains ambiguous. CDR3 size: 13 residues. Germline values: CDR1 SGHRS, CDR2 YFSETQ. Deletions cut 1 base from V and 4 bases from J, with 8 bases between. The CDR3 DNA is TGCGCCAGCAGCTTGTGGGTGGGCACTGAAGCTTTCTTT. It encodes CASSLWVGTEAFF.

The chain is built from TRBV3-1 (or the pseudogene TRBV3-2) and TRBJ1-2, with unresolved D. CDR3 length equals 16 residues. V was shortened by 4 bases and J by 8 bases, with 23 bases between the two germline ends. Germline V gives CDR1 LGHDT, CDR2 YNNKEL (reference sequence). The CDR3 protein is CASSPLPPPSSLGYTF. The CDR3 DNA sequence: TGTGCCAGCAGCCCTCTGCCCCCCCCATCCTCCCTGGGCTACACCTTC.

The chain recombines TRBV4-3 with TRBJ1-6, with TRBD1 matching over 7 bases. Unmatched junction bases numbered 4, after V lost 4 bases and J lost 7 bases. The germline CDR1 and CDR2 sequences are LGHNA and YSLEER. The CDR3 totals 14 residues. Here the CDR3 DNA reads TGCGCCAGCAGCCGAGGGACAGTAAATTCACCCCTCCACTTT. It encodes CASSRGTVNSPLHF.

This clone was picked up a small number of times. The V gene is TRBV5-8, the J gene TRBJ1-2; D perhaps matches TRBD1 (6 bases). V was clipped by 3 bases and J by 2 bases, with 14 bases between them. Germline values: CDR1 SGHTS, CDR2 YDEGEE. The CDR3 is 15 amino acids. CDR3 bases: TGTGCCAGCAGCTCACAGGGACGAGGGAACTATGGCTACACCTTC. Protein sequence: CASSSQGRGNYGYTF.

This chain joins TRBV11-3 and TRBJ1-1, with D tentatively TRBD1 (6 bases). Germline assignment: CDR1 SGHNT and CDR2 YENEEA. The CDR3 contains 15 residues. V gave up 4 bases and J gave up 2 bases, with 14 bases separating them. As DNA, the CDR3 is TGTGCCAGCAGCTCGCCCTGGGACACTAACACTGAAGCTTTCTTT. It codes for CASSSPWDTNTEAFF. Drawing the rest from reference TRBV11-3 and TRBJ1-1, the complete variable domain is EAGVVQSPRYKIIEKKQPVAFWCNPISGHNTLYWYLQNLGQGPELLIRYENEEAVDDSQLPKDRFSAERLKGVDSTLKIQPAELGDSAVYLCASSSPWDTNTEAFFGQGTRLTVV.

The chain joins TRBV2 to TRBJ2-6, with D maybe TRBD2 (6 bases). The CDR3 loop spans 16 amino acids. From germline, CDR1 is SNHLY and CDR2 FYNNEI. V lost 3 bases and J lost 0, with 9 bases in between. The CDR3 region is CASSDGGNSGANVLTF. CDR3 nucleotides: TGTGCCAGCAGTGATGGGGGGAACTCTGGGGCCAACGTCCTGACTTTC.

CDR3 loop: CASSIQGGRGQPQHF. The CDR3 coding sequence is TGTGCCAGTAGTATACAGGGGGGCAGGGGTCAGCCCCAGCATTTT. The V and J genes are TRBV19 and TRBJ1-5; 7 nucleotides align to TRBD1. V dropped 2 bases and J dropped 6; count of bases not matched to a gene: 7. There are 15 residues in the CDR3. Germline V CDR1 and CDR2: LNHDA, SQIVND (reference sequence).

The chain employs TRBV27 and TRBJ2-7; TRBD2 agrees at 8 bases. There are 22 residues in the CDR3. Germline CDR1 MNHEY, CDR2 SMNVEV (reference sequence). V shed 8 bases and J 0 bases; nucleotides not matched to a gene: 30. CDR3 sequence (DNA): TGTGCCAGCCGACGTTTTTTCGTGGGAATCCCAAATCGGGGGGGTAGCTCCTACGAGCAGTACTTC. Translated, it gives CASRRFFVGIPNRGGSSYEQYF.

J is TRBJ1-5 and V is TRBV12-5; 9 bases agree with TRBD1. V shed 5 bases and J 0 bases; nucleotides not matched to a gene: 11. This CDR3 is built from 18 residues. Per the germline V gene, CDR1 is LGHNT and CDR2 is FRNRAP. The CDR3 here is CASGRQGGLVNSNQPQHF. The CDR3, as DNA: TGTGCTAGTGGTAGACAGGGGGGCTTGGTAAATAGCAATCAGCCCCAGCATTTT.